What follows are 4 T cell receptor beta chains derived from one specimen sequenced in a study of shared clonotypes between healthy human individuals. Produced via immunoSEQ multiplex PCR; TCRdb's table is partial and in-frame only. The sample has about 1.5 million clones, 95% to 99% seen once; the top ten hold about 0.42%. Sequences were obtained from naive CD4+ T cells sorted from blood. Subset described: CD45RA+ positively selected. The receptors originated from a young man in good health.

This chain joins TRBV6-1 and TRBJ1-2; D gene ambiguous. This CDR3 spans 11 amino acids. The germline V and J ends were trimmed by 3 bases and 9 bases, with 8 bases remaining between them. Germline V CDR1 and CDR2: MNHNS, SASEGT. CDR3 amino acids: CASSEGLRYTF. In DNA form, the CDR3 reads TGTGCCAGCAGTGAGGGGTTGCGCTACACCTTC.

The V gene is TRBV18, the J gene TRBJ1-2; no firm D call. The CDR3 runs to 13 residues. V lost 5 bases to trimming and J lost 5 bases, with 12 bases between them. Per the germline V gene, CDR1 is KGHSH and CDR2 is LQKENI. CDR3 protein: CASSVDKNYGYTF. The CDR3 coding sequence is TGTGCCAGCTCAGTAGACAAGAATTATGGCTACACCTTC.

The chain uses TRBV5-4 and TRBJ2-1; TRBD1 matches 9 bases. With 0 bases clipped from V and 4 bases from J, the junction kept 2 bases outside the gene matches. The CDR3 contains 15 residues. Germline loops: CDR1 SGHNT, CDR2 YYREEE (reference sequence). CDR3 sequence: CASSLDGTGYNEQFF. CDR3 DNA: TGTGCCAGCAGCTTGGACGGGACAGGGTACAATGAGCAGTTCTTC.

The chain links TRBV28 to TRBJ1-2; 8 bases map to TRBD1. Germline V gene lookup returns CDR1 MDHEN and CDR2 SYDVKM. This CDR3 region has 14 residues. The trim removed 5 bases at V and 8 bases at J, leaving 10 bases unmatched. CDR3 nucleotide sequence: TGTGCCAGCAGTGATCCGACAGGGGTAAGCGGCTACACCTTC. This codes for CASSDPTGVSGYTF.